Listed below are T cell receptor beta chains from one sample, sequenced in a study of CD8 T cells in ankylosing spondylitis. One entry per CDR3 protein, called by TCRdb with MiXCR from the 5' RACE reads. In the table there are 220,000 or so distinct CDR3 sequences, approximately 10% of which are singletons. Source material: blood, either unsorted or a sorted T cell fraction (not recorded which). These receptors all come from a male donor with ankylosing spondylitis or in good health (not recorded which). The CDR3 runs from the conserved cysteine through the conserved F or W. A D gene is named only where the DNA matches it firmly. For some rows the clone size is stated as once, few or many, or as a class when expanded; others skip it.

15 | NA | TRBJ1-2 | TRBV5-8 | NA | CASSISDVQRDGYTF | TGTGCCAGCAGCATCTCTGACGTTCAACGGGATGGCTACACCTTC
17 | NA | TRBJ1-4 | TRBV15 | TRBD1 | CATSRETGGSGNEKLFF | TGTGCCACCAGCAGAGAAACAGGGGGCAGCGGTAATGAAAAACTGTTTTTT
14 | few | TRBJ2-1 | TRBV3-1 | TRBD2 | CASSIRTSGNEQFF | TGTGCCAGCAGCATACGGACTAGTGGGAATGAGCAGTTCTTC
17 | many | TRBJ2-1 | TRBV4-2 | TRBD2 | CASSQARTSGGDNEQFF | TGTGCCAGCAGCCAAGCCCGGACTAGCGGGGGAGACAATGAGCAGTTCTTC
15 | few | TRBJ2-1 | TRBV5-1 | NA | CASRSQGLGVDEQFF | TGCGCCAGCAGGTCACAGGGTCTTGGGGTGGATGAGCAGTTCTTC
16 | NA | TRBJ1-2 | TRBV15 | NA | CATSRDLAIEIYGYTF | TGTGCCACCAGTAGAGATCTAGCTATCGAGATCTATGGCTACACCTTC
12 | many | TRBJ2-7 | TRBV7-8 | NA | CASSFHDREQYF | TGTGCCAGCAGCTTTCATGACAGAGAGCAGTACTTC
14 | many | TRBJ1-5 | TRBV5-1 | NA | CASSLGGIGQPQHF | TGCGCCAGCAGCCTGGGGGGGATTGGCCAGCCCCAGCATTTT
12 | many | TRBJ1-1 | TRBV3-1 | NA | CASSQTSTEAFF | TGTGCCAGCAGCCAAACGTCCACTGAAGCTTTCTTT
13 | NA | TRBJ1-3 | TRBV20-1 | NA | CSVRTDSGNTIYF | TGCAGTGTCCGGACTGACTCTGGAAACACCATATATTTT
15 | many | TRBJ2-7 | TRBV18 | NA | CASSPEGRPSYEQYF | TGTGCCAGCTCACCCGAGGGGCGACCCTCCTACGAGCAGTACTTC
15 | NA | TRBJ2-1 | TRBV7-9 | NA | CASSLDGASGPEQFF | TGTGCCAGCAGCTTGGACGGGGCATCGGGTCCTGAGCAGTTCTTC
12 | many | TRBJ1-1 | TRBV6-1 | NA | CASSQRRTEAFF | TGTGCCAGCAGTCAAAGACGCACTGAAGCTTTCTTT
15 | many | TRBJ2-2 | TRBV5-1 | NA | CASSRGTENTGELFF | TGCGCCAGCAGCCGGGGGACAGAGAACACCGGGGAGCTGTTTTTT
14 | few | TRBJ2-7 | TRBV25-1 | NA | CASSEQDTTYEQYF | TGTGCCAGCAGTGAACAGGACACGACCTACGAGCAGTACTTC
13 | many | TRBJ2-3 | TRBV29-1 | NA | CSVVVGATDTQYF | TGCAGCGTTGTAGTGGGGGCGACAGATACGCAGTATTTT
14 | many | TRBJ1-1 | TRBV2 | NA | CASSEEGLLAEAFF | TGTGCCAGCAGTGAAGAGGGGTTATTAGCTGAAGCTTTCTTT
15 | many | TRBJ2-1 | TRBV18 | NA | CASSPLQGSYNEQFF | TGTGCCAGCTCACCCCTGCAGGGCTCCTACAATGAGCAGTTCTTC
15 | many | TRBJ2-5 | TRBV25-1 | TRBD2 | CASREMTSTPETQYF | TGTGCCAGCAGAGAAATGACTAGCACCCCAGAGACCCAGTACTTC
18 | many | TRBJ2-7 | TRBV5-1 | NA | CASSFSSYRDAGSYEQYF | TGCGCCAGCAGCTTCAGCTCCTACCGGGACGCCGGCTCCTACGAGCAGTACTTC
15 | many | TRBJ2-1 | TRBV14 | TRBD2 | CASSQNRTSVHEQFF | TGTGCCAGCAGCCAAAATCGTACTAGCGTACATGAGCAGTTCTTC
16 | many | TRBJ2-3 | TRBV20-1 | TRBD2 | CSARDFASGVGDTQYF | TGCAGTGCTAGAGATTTTGCTAGCGGGGTAGGAGATACGCAGTATTTT
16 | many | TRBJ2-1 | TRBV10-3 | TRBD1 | CAISAGQGANYNEQFF | TGTGCCATCAGTGCCGGACAGGGGGCGAACTACAATGAGCAGTTCTTC
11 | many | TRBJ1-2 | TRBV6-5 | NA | CASSDSYGYTF | TGTGCCAGCAGTGACAGTTATGGCTACACCTTC
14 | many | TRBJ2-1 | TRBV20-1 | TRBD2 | CSTGRGTSAGEQFF | TGCAGTACCGGCCGCGGGACTAGCGCGGGTGAGCAGTTCTTC
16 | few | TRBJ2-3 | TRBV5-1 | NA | CASSSGLDRGTDTQYF | TGCGCCAGCAGCTCCGGGCTAGACCGCGGAACAGATACGCAGTATTTT
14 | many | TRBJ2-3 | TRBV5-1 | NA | CASSLEGLRDTQYF | TGCGCCAGCAGCTTGGAAGGGTTGAGAGATACGCAGTATTTT
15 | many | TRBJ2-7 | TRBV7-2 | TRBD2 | CASSSSSGGAYEQYF | TGTGCCAGCAGCTCCTCTAGCGGGGGGGCCTACGAGCAGTACTTC
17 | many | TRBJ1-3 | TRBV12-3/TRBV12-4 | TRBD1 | CASSSLGQGPSGNTIYF | TGTGCCAGCAGTTCACTTGGACAGGGGCCCTCTGGAAACACCATATATTTT
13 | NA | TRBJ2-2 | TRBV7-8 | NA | CASSFNGPGELFF | TGTGCCAGCAGCTTCAATGGCCCCGGGGAGCTGTTTTTT
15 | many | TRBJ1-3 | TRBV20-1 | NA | CSAPKILHSGNTIYF | TGCAGTGCGCCGAAGATCCTCCACTCTGGAAACACCATATATTTT
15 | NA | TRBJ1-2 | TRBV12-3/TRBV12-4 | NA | CASSLTGLGNYGYTF | TGTGCCAGCAGTCTGACAGGTCTTGGTAACTATGGCTACACCTTC
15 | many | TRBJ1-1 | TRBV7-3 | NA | CASSPQAGVNTEAFF | TGTGCCAGCAGCCCCCAGGCGGGGGTGAACACTGAAGCTTTCTTT
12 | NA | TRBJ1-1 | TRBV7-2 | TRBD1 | CASSTQGMEAFF | TGTGCCAGCAGCACACAGGGGATGGAAGCTTTCTTT
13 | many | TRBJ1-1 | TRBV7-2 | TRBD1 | CASTLGQYFEAFF | TGTGCCAGCACCCTGGGACAGTACTTTGAAGCTTTCTTT
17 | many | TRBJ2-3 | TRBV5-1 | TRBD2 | CASSLETAGDGTETQYF | TGCGCCAGCAGCTTGGAGACAGCGGGGGATGGCACAGAGACGCAGTATTTT
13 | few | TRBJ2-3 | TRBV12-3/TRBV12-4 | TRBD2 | CASSGRWADTQYF | TGTGCCAGCAGCGGGAGGTGGGCAGATACGCAGTATTTT
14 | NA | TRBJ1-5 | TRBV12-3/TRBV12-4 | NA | CASSPGGGYQPQHF | TGTGCCAGCAGTCCGGGAGGAGGCTATCAGCCCCAGCATTTT
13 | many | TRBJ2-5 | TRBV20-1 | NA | CSARTGAQETQYF | TGCAGTGCTAGAACAGGTGCCCAAGAGACCCAGTACTTC
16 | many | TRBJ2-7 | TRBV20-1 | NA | CSARDVRLGDSSKQYF | TGCAGTGCTAGAGATGTTAGGTTGGGGGACTCCTCAAAGCAGTACTTC
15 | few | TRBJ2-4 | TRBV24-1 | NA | CATSDTGPTKNIQYF | TGTGCCACCAGTGACACGGGGCCAACCAAAAACATTCAGTACTTC
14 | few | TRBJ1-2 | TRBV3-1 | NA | CASNQGAANYGYTF | TGTGCCAGCAACCAGGGCGCAGCTAACTATGGCTACACCTTC
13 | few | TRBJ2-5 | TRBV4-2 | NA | CASSQVTEGTQYF | TGTGCCAGCAGCCAAGTTACAGAAGGGACCCAGTACTTC